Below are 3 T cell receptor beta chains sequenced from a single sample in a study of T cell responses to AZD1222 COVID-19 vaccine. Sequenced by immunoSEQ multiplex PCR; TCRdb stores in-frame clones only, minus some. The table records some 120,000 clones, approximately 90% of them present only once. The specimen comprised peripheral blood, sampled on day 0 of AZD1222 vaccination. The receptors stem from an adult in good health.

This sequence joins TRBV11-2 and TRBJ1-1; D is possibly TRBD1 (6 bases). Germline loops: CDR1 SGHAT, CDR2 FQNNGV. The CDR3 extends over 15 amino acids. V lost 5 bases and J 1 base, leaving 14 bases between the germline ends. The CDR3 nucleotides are TGTGCCAGCAGCCTAAACCAGGGGAGGAACACTGAAGCTTTCTTT. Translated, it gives CASSLNQGRNTEAFF.

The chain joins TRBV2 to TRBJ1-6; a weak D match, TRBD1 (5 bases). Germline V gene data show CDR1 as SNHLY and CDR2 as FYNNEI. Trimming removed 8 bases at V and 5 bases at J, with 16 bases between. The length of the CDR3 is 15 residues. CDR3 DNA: TGTGCCAGCGCCTACCAGGGTGGAAATAATTCACCCCTCCACTTT. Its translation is CASAYQGGNNSPLHF. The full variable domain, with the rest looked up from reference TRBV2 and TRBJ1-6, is EPEVTQTPSHQVTQMGQEVILRCVPISNHLYFYWYRQILGQKVEFLVSFYNNEISEKSEIFDDQFSVERPDGSNFTLKIRSTKLEDSAMYFCASAYQGGNNSPLHFGNGTRLTVT.

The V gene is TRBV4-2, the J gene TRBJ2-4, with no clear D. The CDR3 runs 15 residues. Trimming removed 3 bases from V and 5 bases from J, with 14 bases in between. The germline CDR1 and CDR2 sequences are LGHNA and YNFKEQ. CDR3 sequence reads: CASSHEVHAENIQYF. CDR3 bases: TGTGCCAGCAGCCACGAGGTCCACGCCGAAAACATTCAGTACTTC.